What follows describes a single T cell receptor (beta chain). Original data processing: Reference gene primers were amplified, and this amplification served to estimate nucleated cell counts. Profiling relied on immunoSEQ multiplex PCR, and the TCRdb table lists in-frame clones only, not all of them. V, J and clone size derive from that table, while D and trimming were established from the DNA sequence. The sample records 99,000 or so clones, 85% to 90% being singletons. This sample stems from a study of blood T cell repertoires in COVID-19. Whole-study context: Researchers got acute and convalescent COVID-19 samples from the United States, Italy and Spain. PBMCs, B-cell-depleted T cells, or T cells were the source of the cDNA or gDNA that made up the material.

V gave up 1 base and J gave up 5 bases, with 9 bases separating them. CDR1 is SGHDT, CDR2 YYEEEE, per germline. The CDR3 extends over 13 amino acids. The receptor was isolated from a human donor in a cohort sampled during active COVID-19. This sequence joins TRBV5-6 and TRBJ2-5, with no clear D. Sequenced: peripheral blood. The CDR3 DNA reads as TGTGCCAGCAGCTTGACAGTAGGCGAGACCCAGTACTTC. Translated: CASSLTVGETQYF.